This T cell receptor beta chain appears in the sequencing data of a study of T cell changes during pregnancy in multiple sclerosis. Germline CDR1 and CDR2: LGHNA and YNFKEQ. Trimming removed 0 bases at V and 4 bases at J, with 9 bases between. The CDR3 sequence is 14 residues long. Some clones are missing from TCRdb's copy, which holds only in-frame ones; the method was immunoSEQ multiplex PCR. The profile shows 25,000 to 40,000 clones, approximately 90% of them singletons. The V and J genes are TRBV4-2 and TRBJ1-1; D is perhaps TRBD1 (5 bases). The receptor was isolated from a female donor with multiple sclerosis, enrolled in a pregnancy study. Source: CD8+ T cells from peripheral blood mononuclear cells, taken in the second trimester of pregnancy. The CDR3 DNA reads TGTGCCAGCAGCCAAGACACGGGGGGCACTGAAGCTTTCTTT. It specifies CASSQDTGGTEAFF.